Following are 11 T cell receptor beta chains from one sample sequenced in a study of blood T cell repertoires in COVID-19. The data were produced by immunoSEQ multiplex PCR, yet TCRdb's version contains in-frame clones alone and is incomplete. Among 180,000 or so clones, around 83% were seen once, and the ten largest hold 0.99%. The sequenced material came from peripheral blood. Receptors originate from a man aged 18 to 29 with acute or convalescent COVID-19.

This clone was counted between two and nine times. V and J are TRBV28 and TRBJ1-5; D is undetermined. Germline-derived CDR1 and CDR2 are MDHEN and SYDVKM. V shed 5 bases and J shed 9 bases, with 17 bases lying between them. The CDR3 covers 14 residues. This CDR3 is CASSPLTVSSPQHF. The CDR3 DNA reads TGTGCCAGCAGTCCACTTACAGTCTCCTCGCCCCAGCATTTT.

The V gene is TRBV9, the J gene TRBJ1-1; unclear D gene. The CDR3 runs 16 residues. CDR1 is SGDLS, CDR2 YYNGEE, per germline. The V end lost 4 bases, the J end lost 1 base, and 17 bases lay between the germline ends. The CDR3 DNA sequence: TGTGCCAGCAGCCCCCGAGAGGGAGAGGGGAACACTGAAGCTTTCTTT. Translated, it gives CASSPREGEGNTEAFF.

The chain employs TRBV6-5 and TRBJ2-1; D remains ambiguous. Trimming pared 6 bases from V and 5 bases from J, leaving 5 bases between. CDR1 and CDR2 from the germline V gene are MNHEY and SVGAGI. The CDR3 runs 11 residues. The chain's CDR3 is CASSKNNEQFF. In DNA, the CDR3 is TGTGCCAGCAGCAAAAACAATGAGCAGTTCTTC.

This chain joins TRBV7-9 and TRBJ1-1, with a tentative D call TRBD1 (6 bases). The length of the CDR3 is 14 residues. CDR1 and CDR2 from the germline V gene are SEHNR and FQNEAQ (reference sequence). Trimming stripped 5 bases from V and 0 bases from J, with 10 bases between. The CDR3 bases are TGTGCCAGCAGCAACAGGGAAATGAACACTGAAGCTTTCTTT. It translates to CASSNREMNTEAFF.

This chain uses TRBV4-1 with TRBJ1-5, with 8 bases matching TRBD1. Germline V CDR1 and CDR2: MGHRA, YSYEKL. The CDR3 is 16 residues long. Germline trimming cut 0 bases from V and 4 bases from J; bases unmatched to any gene: 5. CDR3 sequence (DNA): TGCGCCAGCAGCCAAGACGGACAGGGTTGGAATCAGCCCCAGCATTTT. This translates into CASSQDGQGWNQPQHF.

This chain connects TRBV9 to TRBJ2-3; possible D gene TRBD2, 6 bases. There are 15 residues in the CDR3. CDR1 and CDR2 from the germline V gene are SGDLS and YYNGEE. V lost 7 bases, J lost 4 bases, and 19 bases lay in between. The CDR3: CASGGPGLPPDTQYF. CDR3 DNA: TGTGCCAGCGGGGGACCGGGACTCCCGCCAGATACGCAGTATTTT.

CDR3 sequence reads: CSASAPRDRANYGYTF. DNA for the CDR3: TGCAGTGCTAGTGCCCCTCGGGACAGAGCTAACTATGGCTACACCTTC. This chain links TRBV20-1 with TRBJ1-2; 7 nucleotides line up with TRBD1. The junction had 10 bases not matched to a gene; V was cut back by 3 bases and J by 0 bases. The germline V gene has CDR1 DFQATT and CDR2 SNEGSKA (reference sequence). The CDR3 has 16 amino acids.

The gene calls are TRBV10-1 and TRBJ1-2, with no clear D. Trimming removed 0 bases from V and 4 bases from J, with 6 bases in between. CDR1 is WNHNN and CDR2 is SYGVQD in the germline V gene (reference sequence). CDR3 length: 13 residues. The CDR3 loop is CASSESRFYGYTF. CDR3 sequence (DNA): TGCGCCAGCAGTGAGTCGCGGTTCTATGGCTACACCTTC.

CDR3 in amino acids: CASSSGRGWTEAFF. The CDR3 bases are TGTGCCAGCAGCTCCGGGAGGGGTTGGACTGAAGCTTTCTTT. The chain couples TRBV7-9 to TRBJ1-1, with a possible D match to TRBD1 (5 bases). Germline CDR1 SEHNR, CDR2 FQNEAQ (reference sequence). V was pared by 4 bases and J by 5 bases, with 14 bases between. This CDR3 has 14 residues.

The chain uses TRBV5-8 and TRBJ1-3; TRBD1 is a possible D gene (6 bases). Germline V gene lookup returns CDR1 SGHTS and CDR2 YDEGEE. CDR3 length: 14 residues. Trimming took off 1 base at V and 2 bases at J, with 7 bases between the two ends. CDR3 nucleotides: TGTGCCAGCAGCTTGACAGGGCCTGGAAACACCATATATTTT. Its protein is CASSLTGPGNTIYF.

The chain is built from TRBV6-1 and TRBJ1-3; 8 bases match TRBD1. The CDR3 is 17 amino acids. Unmatched junction bases numbered 10, after V lost 2 bases and J lost 4 bases. The germline CDR1 and CDR2 sequences are MNHNS and SASEGT. The CDR3 sequence: CASSEPPDRAMGNTIYF. The CDR3 coding sequence is TGTGCCAGCAGTGAACCCCCGGACAGGGCGATGGGAAACACCATATATTTT.